The clone carrying this TCR beta chain was detected only once. Sequencing was performed with immunoSEQ multiplex PCR; in TCRdb, only in-frame clones are kept and a portion is missing. The table has 150,000 or so clones, around four fifths seen once. This sample was included in a study of blood T cell repertoires in COVID-19. Study information: Acute and convalescent COVID-19 specimens originated in the United States, Italy and Spain. Sources were T cells, B-cell-depleted T cells, or PBMCs; the material itself was cDNA or gDNA.

Individuals aged about 18 to 90 years were recruited from about two dozen US areas. The study assigned cohorts using participant-reported clinical history. CDR1 is SEHNR, CDR2 FQNEAQ, per germline (reference sequence). Between the trimmed V and J ends, which lost 5 bases and 8 bases, there was a span of 15 bases. The CDR3 runs to 14 residues. The V gene is TRBV7-9, the J gene TRBJ1-4; TRBD1 is a possible D gene (5 bases). Sequences were obtained from PBMCs or T cells enriched from blood (not recorded which). The receptor comes from a woman in her fifties or sixties who had recovered from COVID-19. In DNA form, the CDR3 reads TGTGCCAGCAGCAACCCGGGGGGTGGGGAAAAACTGTTTTTT. It translates to CASSNPGGGEKLFF.